Detailed here is one TCR beta chain. Its specificity is unknown. This sample stems from a study of cytotoxic CD8 clonotypes in ibrutinib-treated CLL. Study outcomes and limitations: Sustained-remission patients were sampled at different times than progressing patients were. At progression, clonality fell back toward baseline after rising at ibrutinib response. Baseline clonality was higher than in age-matched healthy donors and moved in step with circulating CD8+ T-cell counts.

The germline V gene encodes CDR1 GTSNPN and CDR2 SVGIG (reference sequence). V was clipped by 1 base and J by 0 bases; unmatched bases: 7. The CDR3 contains 17 residues. The protocol was immunoSEQ multiplex PCR, while the TCRdb copy is restricted to in-frame clones and leaves out a portion. The repertoire holds some 300,000 clones, with roughly 80% as singletons. The sequencing used PBMCs, collected before ibrutinib treatment. This receptor was obtained from a human donor with chronic lymphocytic leukemia. This rearrangement joins TRBV30 to TRBJ2-7; the match to TRBD2 covers 12 bases. CDR3 nucleotide sequence: TGTGCCTGGAGTGGATGGACTAGCGGGGATAGCTCCTACGAGCAGTACTTC. Translation gives CAWSGWTSGDSSYEQYF.